A single T cell receptor beta chain is shown here with its context. These data originate in a study of blood T cell repertoires in COVID-19. Study-wide background: Some COVID-19 samples were acute and others convalescent; all came from the United States, Italy and Spain. T cells, B-cell-depleted T cells, or PBMCs supplied cDNA or gDNA.

Per the study methods: Estimation of nucleated cell counts was performed using reference gene primer amplification. Using immunoSEQ multiplex PCR, the repertoire was profiled, and TCRdb retains in-frame clones only, with some absent. The DNA gave D and trimming, while V, J and clone size come from that table. This repertoire shows 35,000 to 50,000 clones, roughly 85% found once; its top ten account for roughly 15%. Sequenced input: peripheral blood. The clonotype was recovered from a human donor in a cohort sampled during active COVID-19.

The DNA for the CDR3 is TGTGCCAGCAGCCGTAACAGGGCTGGGGCCAACGTCCTGACTTTC. The encoded protein is CASSRNRAGANVLTF. The rearrangement links TRBV6-5 to TRBJ2-6, with a possible D match to TRBD1 (6 bases). The CDR3 runs to 15 residues. Germline loops: CDR1 MNHEY, CDR2 SVGAGI. The V end lost 6 bases, the J end lost 2 bases, and 11 bases lay between the germline ends.